The rows below give T cell receptor beta chains drawn from one sample of a study of Tregs in tolerant kidney transplant recipients. The assay was immunoSEQ multiplex PCR, and TCRdb's table has in-frame clones only and misses some. In the table there are roughly 66,000 clones, over 85% of which are singletons. The sample here was CD8+ T cells from blood, taken before the transplant. The source of these receptors is a human donor who received a combined kidney and bone marrow transplant. The CDR3 runs from the conserved cysteine through the conserved F or W. Fields, in order: D gene, V gene, J gene, clone size, CDR3 DNA, CDR3 protein. D genes are given only for firm matches. Clone size is not always given. Where it is, it says once, few, many or a class for expanded clones.

>.|TRBV6-5|TRBJ1-5|.
TGTGCCAGCAGTTATGGCAGGAATCAGCCCCAGCATTTT
CASSYGRNQPQHF
>TRBD1|TRBV27|TRBJ2-7|.
TGTGCCAGCAGAATTTGCAAGGGGACAGGGCCTCATGAAGACTACGAGCAGTACTTC
CASRICKGTGPHEDYEQYF
>TRBD1|TRBV6-5|TRBJ1-4|.
TGTGCCAGCAGTCCGGGACAGAATTTTGAAAAACTGTTTTTT
CASSPGQNFEKLFF
>.|TRBV7-8|TRBJ2-3|.
TGTGCCAGCAGCTTAACGGCGGGGCCAGATACGCAGTATTTT
CASSLTAGPDTQYF
>TRBD1|TRBV12-5|TRBJ1-5|.
TGTGCTAGTGGTCCGCGCTCCGTTGGACAGGGATTCAATCAGCCCCAGCATTTT
CASGPRSVGQGFNQPQHF
>.|TRBV7-2|TRBJ2-1|.
TGTGCCAGCAGCTTAGATATTAGCGCCAATGAGCAGTTCTTC
CASSLDISANEQFF
>TRBD1|TRBV7-9|TRBJ2-7|.
TGTGCCAGCAGCCCTAGGCCGGGACAGGGTTCGGAGCAGTACTTC
CASSPRPGQGSEQYF
>TRBD1|TRBV19|TRBJ2-4|.
TGTGCCAGTAGTATAGTGGGGGGGACAGGGGGTGCCAAAAACATTCAGTACTTC
CASSIVGGTGGAKNIQYF
>.|TRBV29-1|TRBJ1-2|.
TGCAGCGTTGGGGCAGGGGTCTATGGCTACACCTTC
CSVGAGVYGYTF
>TRBD1|TRBV27|TRBJ1-4|.
TGTGCCAGCAGTTTATGGATCCGACAGGGGGCTGCTTATGAAAAACTGTTTTTT
CASSLWIRQGAAYEKLFF
>TRBD1|TRBV6-6|TRBJ1-6|.
TGTGCCAGCAGTTACCTGACAGGGGCATTTGATTCCCCCCTCCACTTT
CASSYLTGAFDSPLHF
>.|TRBV28|TRBJ2-7|.
TGTGCCAGCAGCCCTACCTCGGTAGGGGTACACGAGCAGTACTTC
CASSPTSVGVHEQYF
>TRBD1|TRBV27|TRBJ1-2|.
TGTGCCAGCAGTTTGTCCCCCGGGACAGCTAACTATGGCTACACCTTC
CASSLSPGTANYGYTF
>.|TRBV7-9|TRBJ1-4|.
TGTGCCAGCAGCTTAGCGCGACTGACAGCTACAACTAATGAAAAACTGTTTTTT
CASSLARLTATTNEKLFF
>.|TRBV19|TRBJ1-5|.
TGTGCCAGTAGACCGTGGCAGAGCAATCAGCCCCAGCATTTT
CASRPWQSNQPQHF
>.|TRBV5-5|TRBJ2-7|.
TGTGCCAGCAGCTTGGGGGGCTTAAGTTACGAGCAGTACTTC
CASSLGGLSYEQYF
>TRBD1|TRBV7-8|TRBJ1-1|.
TGTGCCAGCAGCTTAGCCCCGGGACAGGGGTGGGGTGAAGCTTTCTTT
CASSLAPGQGWGEAFF
>TRBD1|TRBV29-1|TRBJ2-7|.
TGCAGCGTTGTGGGGACAGAAACCTACGAGCAGTACTTC
CSVVGTETYEQYF
>TRBD1|TRBV7-2|TRBJ2-7|.
TGTGCCAGCAGCCCAAGCTCCGGGACAGATTCCTACGAGCAGTACTTC
CASSPSSGTDSYEQYF
>.|TRBV5-6|TRBJ1-1|.
TGTGCCAGCAGCGTCGGACAGATACAGAACACTGAAGCTTTCTTT
CASSVGQIQNTEAFF
>.|TRBV28|TRBJ2-7|.
TGTGCCAGCAGTTTTTACGGGCAGGGAATCGACGAGCAGTACTTC
CASSFYGQGIDEQYF
>.|TRBV5-1|TRBJ2-1|.
TGCGCCAGCAGCTTGGCCTTCGCGGGTCGATACAATGAGCAGTTCTTC
CASSLAFAGRYNEQFF
>.|TRBV13|TRBJ2-4|.
TGTGCCAGCAGCTTAGGGGACTACTCTAGGAACATTCAGTACTTC
CASSLGDYSRNIQYF
>.|TRBV30|TRBJ1-2|.
TGTGCCTGCCACTTGACTACTTATAACTATGGCTACACCTTC
CACHLTTYNYGYTF
>TRBD1|TRBV5-5|TRBJ1-6|once
TGTGCCAGCAGCTGGGGGGACAGGAAGAGTTCACCCCTCCACTTT
CASSWGDRKSSPLHF
>.|TRBV25-1|TRBJ1-4|.
TGTGCCAGCAGTGGTGGGGGCTGGGGTGAAAAACTGTTTTTT
CASSGGGWGEKLFF
>TRBD1|TRBV19|TRBJ2-1|.
TGTGCCAGTAGTACTTCAGGGGGTGAGCAGTTCTTC
CASSTSGGEQFF
>.|TRBV21-1|TRBJ2-7|.
TGTGCCAGCAGCAAAGACCGGGACAGGGCCTACGAGCAGTACTTC
CASSKDRDRAYEQYF
>.|TRBV30|TRBJ2-7|.
TGTGCCTGGAGACTGTCGGGAGTTGGTGACTACGAGCAGTACTTC
CAWRLSGVGDYEQYF
>TRBD2|TRBV9|TRBJ2-5|once
TGTGCCAGCAGCCCCTTTAGCGGGGGCACCCAAGAGACCCAGTACTTC
CASSPFSGGTQETQYF
>TRBD2|TRBV27|TRBJ2-3|.
TGTGCCAGCAGTACTTTCCCGGGACTAGAGGCAGATACGCAGTATTTT
CASSTFPGLEADTQYF
>TRBD1|TRBV4-1|TRBJ2-7|.
TGCGCCAGCAGCCAAGGGACAGGGCTTTACGAGCAGTACTTC
CASSQGTGLYEQYF
>TRBD1|TRBV29-1|TRBJ1-2|.
TGCAGCGTAGCCACAGGGGGCGCCGACTATGGCTACACCTTC
CSVATGGADYGYTF
>.|TRBV7-6|TRBJ1-2|.
TGTGCCAGCAGCTTAGAGTCGGGTAGCCATGGCTACACCTTC
CASSLESGSHGYTF
>TRBD2|TRBV30|TRBJ2-7|.
TGTGCCTGGACCAGCGGGGGGACCTACGAGCAGTACTTC
CAWTSGGTYEQYF
>.|TRBV19|TRBJ2-7|.
TGTGCCAGTAGCCCTGGACAGAGCTACGAGCAGTACTTC
CASSPGQSYEQYF
>.|TRBV6-1|TRBJ1-2|.
TGTGCCATCAAAGTGGCGGGTGGCTACACCTTC
CAIKVAGGYTF
>.|TRBV27|TRBJ1-5|.
TGTGCCATTCCCGGAGGGGTGGGAAGCCATAGCAATCAGCCCCAGCATTTT
CAIPGGVGSHSNQPQHF
>.|TRBV9|TRBJ1-4|few
TGTGCCAGCAGCGTAGGCGGCAATTTCCCTAATGAAAAACTGTTTTTT
CASSVGGNFPNEKLFF